This T cell receptor (beta chain) came from a study of shared clonotypes between healthy human individuals. Study-wide results and limits: Rarefaction indicated that sorted-subset sequencing remained incomplete although depth was large. Sequencing depth was expected to affect clonotype sharing among donors.

Terminally differentiated effector memory CD45RA+ cells were left out of the naive CD8 fraction, which was CD45RO-negative and positively selected for CCR7. The germline V gene has CDR1 GTSNPN and CDR2 SVGIG (reference sequence). The CDR3 contains 12 residues. The V gene end was trimmed by 2 bases and the J gene end by 3 bases; junction bases not matched to a gene: 0. To note about this clone: Its antigen is undetermined.

The genomic DNA of each subset was split evenly across several immunoSEQ plates. On sorted subsets, replicate PCRs used roughly 220 ng DNA, or some 27,000 T cell genomes. Measured with immunoSEQ multiplex PCR; TCRdb has only the in-frame clones, and not every one. Of over 2,000,000 clones listed, around 93% are singletons. The specimen was naive CD8+ T cells from PBMCs. The chain carries TRBV30 and TRBJ2-7; TRBD1 agrees at 8 bases. This clonotype originated in a man between 18 and 35 years old in good health. Some clones in this sample may be carry-over from other donors' samples. Written as DNA, the CDR3 is TGTGCCTGGAGTACAGGGGGCTACGAGCAGTACTTC. Translation: CAWSTGGYEQYF.